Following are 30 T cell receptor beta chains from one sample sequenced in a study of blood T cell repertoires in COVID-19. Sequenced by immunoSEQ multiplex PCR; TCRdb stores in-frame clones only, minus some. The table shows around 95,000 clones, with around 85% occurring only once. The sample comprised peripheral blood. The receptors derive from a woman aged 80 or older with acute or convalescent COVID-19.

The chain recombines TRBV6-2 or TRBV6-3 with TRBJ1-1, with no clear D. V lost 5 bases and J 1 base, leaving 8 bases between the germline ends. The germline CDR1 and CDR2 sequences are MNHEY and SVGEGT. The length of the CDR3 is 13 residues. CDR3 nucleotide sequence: TGTGCCAGCAGTCTACTTGGGAACACTGAAGCTTTCTTT. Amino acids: CASSLLGNTEAFF.

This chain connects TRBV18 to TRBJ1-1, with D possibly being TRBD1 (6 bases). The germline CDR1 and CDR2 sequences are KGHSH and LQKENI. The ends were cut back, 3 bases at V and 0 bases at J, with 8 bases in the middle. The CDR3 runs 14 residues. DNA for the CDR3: TGTGCCAGCTCACCGGACAGTTTGAACACTGAAGCTTTCTTT. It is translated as CASSPDSLNTEAFF.

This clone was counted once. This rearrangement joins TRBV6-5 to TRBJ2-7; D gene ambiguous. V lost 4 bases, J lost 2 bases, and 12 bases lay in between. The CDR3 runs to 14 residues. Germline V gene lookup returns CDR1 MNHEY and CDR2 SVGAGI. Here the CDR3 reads CASSFLRNTYEQYF. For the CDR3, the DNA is TGTGCCAGCAGTTTCCTCAGGAATACCTACGAGCAGTACTTC.

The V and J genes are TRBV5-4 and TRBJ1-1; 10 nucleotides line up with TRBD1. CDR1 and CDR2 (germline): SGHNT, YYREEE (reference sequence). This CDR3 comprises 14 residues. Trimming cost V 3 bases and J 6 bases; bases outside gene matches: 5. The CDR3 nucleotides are TGTGCCAGCAGCTACGGACAGGGGGTACCTGAAGCTTTCTTT. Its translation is CASSYGQGVPEAFF.

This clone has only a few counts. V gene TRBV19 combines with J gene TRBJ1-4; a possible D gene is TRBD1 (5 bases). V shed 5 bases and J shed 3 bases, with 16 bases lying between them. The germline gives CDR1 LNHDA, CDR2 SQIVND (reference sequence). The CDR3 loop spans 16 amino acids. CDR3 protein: CASSPQDTQANEKLFF. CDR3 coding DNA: TGTGCCAGTAGTCCCCAGGACACCCAGGCTAATGAAAAACTGTTTTTT. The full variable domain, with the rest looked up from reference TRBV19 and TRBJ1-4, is DGGITQSPKYLFRKEGQNVTLSCEQNLNHDAMYWYRQDPGQGLRLIYYSQIVNDFQKGDIAEGYSVSREKKESFPLTVTSAQKNPTAFYLCASSPQDTQANEKLFFGSGTQLSVL.

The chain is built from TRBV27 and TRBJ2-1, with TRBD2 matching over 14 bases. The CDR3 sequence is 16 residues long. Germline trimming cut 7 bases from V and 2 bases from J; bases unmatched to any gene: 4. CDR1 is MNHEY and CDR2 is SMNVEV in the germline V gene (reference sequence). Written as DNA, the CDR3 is TGTGCCAGCACCGGACTAGCGGGGGGCCCCTACAATGAGCAGTTCTTC. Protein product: CASTGLAGGPYNEQFF.

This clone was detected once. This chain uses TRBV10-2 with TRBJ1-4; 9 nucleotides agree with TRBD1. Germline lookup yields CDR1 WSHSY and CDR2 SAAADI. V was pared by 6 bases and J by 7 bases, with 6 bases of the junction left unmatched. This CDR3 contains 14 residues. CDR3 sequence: CASRTGTGSEKLFF. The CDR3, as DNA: TGCGCCAGCAGGACCGGGACAGGGAGTGAAAAACTGTTTTTT.

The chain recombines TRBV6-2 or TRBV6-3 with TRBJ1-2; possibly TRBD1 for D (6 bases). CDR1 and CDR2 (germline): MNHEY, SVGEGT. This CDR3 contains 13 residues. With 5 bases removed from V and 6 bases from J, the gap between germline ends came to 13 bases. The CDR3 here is CASSRQGLDGYTF. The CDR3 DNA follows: TGTGCCAGCAGTAGGCAGGGGCTCGATGGCTACACCTTC.

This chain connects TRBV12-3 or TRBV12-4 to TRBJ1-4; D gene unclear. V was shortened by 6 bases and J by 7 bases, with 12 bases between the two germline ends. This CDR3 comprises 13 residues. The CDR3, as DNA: TGTGCCAGCAGCCCCCGGTGGGCTGAAAAACTGTTTTTT. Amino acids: CASSPRWAEKLFF.

CDR3 in amino acids: CASSRGRGGELFF. The CDR3 DNA sequence: TGTGCCAGCTCCAGGGGGCGAGGCGGGGAGCTGTTTTTT. This chain uses TRBV3-1 (or the pseudogene TRBV3-2) with TRBJ2-2, with TRBD1 matching 8 bases. Germline V lookup: CDR1 LGHDT, CDR2 YNNKEL (reference sequence). The CDR3 totals 13 residues. V shed 8 bases, J shed 7 bases, and the junction held 6 bases outside the gene matches.

The CDR3 nucleotides read TGTGCCAGCGGACAGGGTCCCTCTGGAAACACCATATATTTT. Protein product: CASGQGPSGNTIYF. This chain links TRBV7-2 with TRBJ1-3, with 8 nucleotides matching TRBD1. The germline V gene has CDR1 SGHTA and CDR2 FQGNSA. The CDR3 consists of 14 residues. V dropped 8 bases and J dropped 0; count of bases not matched to a gene: 3.

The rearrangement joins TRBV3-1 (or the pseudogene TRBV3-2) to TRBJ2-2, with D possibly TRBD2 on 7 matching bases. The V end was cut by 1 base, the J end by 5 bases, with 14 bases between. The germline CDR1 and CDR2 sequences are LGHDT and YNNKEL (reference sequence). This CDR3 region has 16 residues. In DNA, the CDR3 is TGTGCCAGCAGCCAAGGCCGGGGGGCGAGTACCGGGGAGCTGTTTTTT. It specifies CASSQGRGASTGELFF.

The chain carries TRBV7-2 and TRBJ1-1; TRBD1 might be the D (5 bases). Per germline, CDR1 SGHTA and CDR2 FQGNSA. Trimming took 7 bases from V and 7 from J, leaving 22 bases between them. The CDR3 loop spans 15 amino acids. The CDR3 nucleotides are TGTGCCAGCAACAAAATCGGGGGTGGGTGGGGTGAAGCTTTCTTT. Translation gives CASNKIGGGWGEAFF.

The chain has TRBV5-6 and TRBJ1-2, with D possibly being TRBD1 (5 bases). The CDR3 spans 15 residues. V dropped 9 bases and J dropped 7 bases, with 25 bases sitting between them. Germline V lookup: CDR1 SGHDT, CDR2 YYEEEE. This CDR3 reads CATGSFTRGSGGYTF. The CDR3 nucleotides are TGTGCCACCGGCTCCTTTACACGGGGGAGCGGTGGCTACACCTTC.

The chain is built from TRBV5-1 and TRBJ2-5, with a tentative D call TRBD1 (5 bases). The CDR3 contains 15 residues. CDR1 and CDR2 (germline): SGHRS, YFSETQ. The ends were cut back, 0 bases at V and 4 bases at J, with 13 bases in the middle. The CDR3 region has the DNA TGCGCCAGCAGCTTGGGCAGGGCAAGTACAGAGACCCAGTACTTC. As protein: CASSLGRASTETQYF.

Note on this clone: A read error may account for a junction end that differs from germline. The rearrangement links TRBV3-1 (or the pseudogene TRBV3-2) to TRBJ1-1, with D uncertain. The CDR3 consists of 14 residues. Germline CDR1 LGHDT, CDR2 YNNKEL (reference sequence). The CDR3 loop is CASSQERERTGAFF. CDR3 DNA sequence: TGTGCCAGCAGCCAAGAAAGGGAGCGGACTGGAGCTTTCTTT.

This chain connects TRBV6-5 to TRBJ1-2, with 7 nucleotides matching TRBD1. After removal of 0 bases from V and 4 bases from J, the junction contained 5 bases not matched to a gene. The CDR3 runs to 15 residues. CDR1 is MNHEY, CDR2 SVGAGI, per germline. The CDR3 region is CASSYSGTASYGYTF. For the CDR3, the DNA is TGTGCCAGCAGTTACTCCGGGACAGCCTCCTATGGCTACACCTTC.

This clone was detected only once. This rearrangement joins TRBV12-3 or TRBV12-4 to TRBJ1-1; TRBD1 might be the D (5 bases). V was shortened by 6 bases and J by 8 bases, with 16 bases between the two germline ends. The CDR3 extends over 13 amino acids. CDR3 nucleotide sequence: TGTGCCAGCAGCCAGCGGGGGGAAGGCGAAGCTTTCTTT. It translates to CASSQRGEGEAFF.

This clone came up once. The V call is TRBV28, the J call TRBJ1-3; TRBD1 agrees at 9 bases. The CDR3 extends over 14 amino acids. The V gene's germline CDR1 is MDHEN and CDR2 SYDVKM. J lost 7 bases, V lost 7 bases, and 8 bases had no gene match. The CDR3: CASTHPTGGNTIYF. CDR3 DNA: TGTGCCAGCACCCACCCGACAGGGGGGAACACCATATATTTT. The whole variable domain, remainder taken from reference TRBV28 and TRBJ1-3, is DVKVTQSSRYLVKRTGEKVFLECVQDMDHENMFWYRQDPGLGLRLIYFSYDVKMKEKGDIPEGYSVSREKKERFSLILESASTNQTSMYLCASTHPTGGNTIYFGEGSWLTVV.

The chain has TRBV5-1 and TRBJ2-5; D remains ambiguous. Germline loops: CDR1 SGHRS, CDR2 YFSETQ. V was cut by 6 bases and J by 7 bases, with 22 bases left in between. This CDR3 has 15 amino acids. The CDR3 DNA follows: TGCGCCAGCAACACGGGTGGCGGCCGGTATGGGACCCAGTACTTC. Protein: CASNTGGGRYGTQYF.

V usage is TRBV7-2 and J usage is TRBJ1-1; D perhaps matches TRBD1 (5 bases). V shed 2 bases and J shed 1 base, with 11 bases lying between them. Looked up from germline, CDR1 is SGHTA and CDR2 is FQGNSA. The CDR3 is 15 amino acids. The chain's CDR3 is CASSLLGHRNTEAFF. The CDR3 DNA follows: TGTGCCAGCAGCTTATTGGGGCACAGGAACACTGAAGCTTTCTTT.

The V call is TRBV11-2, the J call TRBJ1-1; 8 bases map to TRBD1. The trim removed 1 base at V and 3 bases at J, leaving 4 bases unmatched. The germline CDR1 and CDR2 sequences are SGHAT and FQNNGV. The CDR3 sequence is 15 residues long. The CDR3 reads CASSLGAGGDTEAFF. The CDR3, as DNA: TGTGCCAGCAGCTTAGGGGCAGGGGGCGACACTGAAGCTTTCTTT.

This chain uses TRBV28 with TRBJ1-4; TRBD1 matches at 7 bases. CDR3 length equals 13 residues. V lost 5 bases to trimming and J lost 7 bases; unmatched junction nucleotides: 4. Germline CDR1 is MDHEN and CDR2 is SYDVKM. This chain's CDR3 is CASSRDRVEKLFF. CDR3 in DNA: TGTGCCAGCAGTAGAGACAGGGTTGAAAAACTGTTTTTT.

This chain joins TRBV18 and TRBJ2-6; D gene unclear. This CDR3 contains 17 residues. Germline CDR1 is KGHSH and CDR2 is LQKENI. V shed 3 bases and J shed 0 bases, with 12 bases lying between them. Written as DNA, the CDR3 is TGTGCCAGCTCACCTCCGCCGGTGAGCTCTGGGGCCAACGTCCTGACTTTC. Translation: CASSPPPVSSGANVLTF.

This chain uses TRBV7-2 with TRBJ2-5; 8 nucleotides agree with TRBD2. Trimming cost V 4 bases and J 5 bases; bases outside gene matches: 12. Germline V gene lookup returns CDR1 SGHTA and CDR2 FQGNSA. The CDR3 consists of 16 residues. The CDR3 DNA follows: TGTGCCAGCAGCTGGGGCGGGGGGACCCCGCGGGAGACCCAGTACTTC. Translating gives CASSWGGGTPRETQYF. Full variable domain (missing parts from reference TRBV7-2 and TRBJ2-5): GAGVSQSPSNKVTEKGKDVELRCDPISGHTALYWYRQSLGQGLEFLIYFQGNSAPDKSGLPSDRFSAERTGGSVSTLTIQRTQQEDSAVYLCASSWGGGTPRETQYFGPGTRLLVL.

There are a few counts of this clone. The CDR3 sequence: CATGNRGQETQYF. CDR3 nucleotide sequence: TGTGCCACTGGAAACAGGGGGCAAGAGACCCAGTACTTC. The rearrangement uses TRBV24-1 and TRBJ2-5, with TRBD1 matching 8 bases. Germline CDR1 is KGHDR and CDR2 is SFDVKD. The V and J ends lost 10 bases and 2 bases, in that order; junction bases with no gene match: 5. This CDR3 comprises 13 residues.

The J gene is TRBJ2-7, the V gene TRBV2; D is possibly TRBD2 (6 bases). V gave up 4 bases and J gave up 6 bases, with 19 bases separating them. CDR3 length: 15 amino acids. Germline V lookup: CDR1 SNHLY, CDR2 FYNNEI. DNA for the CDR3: TGTGCCAGCAGTGGCGGTGCGACATGGGGGGTCGAGCAGTACTTC. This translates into CASSGGATWGVEQYF. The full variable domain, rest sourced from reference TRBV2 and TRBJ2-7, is EPEVTQTPSHQVTQMGQEVILRCVPISNHLYFYWYRQILGQKVEFLVSFYNNEISEKSEIFDDQFSVERPDGSNFTLKIRSTKLEDSAMYFCASSGGATWGVEQYFGPGTRLTVT.

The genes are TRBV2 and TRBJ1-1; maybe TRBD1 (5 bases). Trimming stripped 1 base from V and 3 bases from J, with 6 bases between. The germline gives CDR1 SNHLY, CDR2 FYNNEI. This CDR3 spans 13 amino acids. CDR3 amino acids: CASSEGGDTEAFF. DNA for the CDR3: TGTGCCAGCAGTGAAGGGGGGGACACTGAAGCTTTCTTT.

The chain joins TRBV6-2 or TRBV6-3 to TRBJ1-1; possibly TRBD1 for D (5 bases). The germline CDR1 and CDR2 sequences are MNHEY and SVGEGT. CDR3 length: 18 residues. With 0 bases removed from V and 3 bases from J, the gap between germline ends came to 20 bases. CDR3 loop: CASSYSGQQAGRYTEAFF. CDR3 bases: TGTGCCAGCAGTTACTCGGGGCAGCAGGCTGGACGGTACACTGAAGCTTTCTTT.

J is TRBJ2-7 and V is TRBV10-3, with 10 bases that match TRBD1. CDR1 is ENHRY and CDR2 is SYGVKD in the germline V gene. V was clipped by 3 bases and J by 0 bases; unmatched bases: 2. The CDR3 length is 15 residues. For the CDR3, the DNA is TGTGCCATCAGTGATTGGGACAGGGGCTCCTACGAGCAGTACTTC. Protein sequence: CAISDWDRGSYEQYF.